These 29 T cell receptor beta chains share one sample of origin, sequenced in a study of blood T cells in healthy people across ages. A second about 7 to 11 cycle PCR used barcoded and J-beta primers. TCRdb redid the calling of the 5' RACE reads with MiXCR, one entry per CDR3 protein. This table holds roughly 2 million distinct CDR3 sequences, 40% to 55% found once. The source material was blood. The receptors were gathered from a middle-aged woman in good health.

CDR3 sequence reads: CASSLEPGTGTSEQFF. Written as DNA, the CDR3 is TGTGCCAGCAGCTTAGAGCCCGGGACAGGGACCAGTGAGCAGTTCTTC. The V call is TRBV7-2, the J call TRBJ2-1; 9 bases match TRBD1. Per germline, CDR1 SGHTA and CDR2 FQGNSA. This CDR3 has 16 amino acids. V was pared by 1 base and J by 9 bases, with 10 bases of the junction left unmatched.

CDR3 amino acids: CASSAQVSSYNEQFF. CDR3 nucleotide sequence: TGTGCCAGCAGCGCGCAGGTAAGCTCCTACAATGAGCAGTTCTTC. The J gene is TRBJ2-1, the V gene TRBV7-2; D not resolved. Germline CDR1 is SGHTA and CDR2 is FQGNSA. CDR3 length equals 15 residues. Trimming took off 5 bases at V and 0 bases at J, with 11 bases between the two ends.

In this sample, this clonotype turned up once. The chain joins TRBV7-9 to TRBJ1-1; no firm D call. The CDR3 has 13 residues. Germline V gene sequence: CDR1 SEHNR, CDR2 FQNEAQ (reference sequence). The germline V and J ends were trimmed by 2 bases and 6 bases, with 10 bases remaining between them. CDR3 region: CASSLLPNSEAFF. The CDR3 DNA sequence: TGTGCCAGCAGCTTATTACCCAATTCTGAAGCTTTCTTT.

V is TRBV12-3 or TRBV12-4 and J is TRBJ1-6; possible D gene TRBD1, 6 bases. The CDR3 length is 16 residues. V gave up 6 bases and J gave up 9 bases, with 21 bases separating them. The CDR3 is CASRSLPGASFSPLHF. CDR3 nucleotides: TGTGCCAGCAGAAGTCTCCCGGGGGCGAGTTTTTCACCCCTCCACTTT.

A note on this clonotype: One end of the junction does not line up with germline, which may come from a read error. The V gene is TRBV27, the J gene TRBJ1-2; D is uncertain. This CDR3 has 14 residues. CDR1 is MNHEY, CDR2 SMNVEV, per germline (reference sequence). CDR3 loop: CASRRDLTNYGHTF. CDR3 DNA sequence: TGTGCCAGCAGGAGGGATTTGACTAACTATGGCCACACCTTC.

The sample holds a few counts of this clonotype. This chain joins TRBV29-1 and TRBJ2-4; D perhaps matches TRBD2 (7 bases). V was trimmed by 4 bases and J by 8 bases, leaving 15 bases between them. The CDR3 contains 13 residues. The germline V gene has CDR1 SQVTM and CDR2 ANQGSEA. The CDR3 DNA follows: TGCAGCGTTGTAAGGGGGGGAACTTACATTCAGTACTTC. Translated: CSVVRGGTYIQYF.

CDR3 loop: CASSSGGPGLPGESQYF. As DNA, the CDR3 is TGTGCCAGCAGTTCAGGCGGGCCGGGACTCCCCGGGGAGTCCCAGTACTTC. This chain joins TRBV6-5 and TRBJ2-5, with a tentative D call TRBD2 (6 bases). CDR3 length: 17 amino acids. V lost 4 bases and J lost 9, with 27 bases in between. CDR1 and CDR2 from the germline V gene are MNHEY and SVGAGI.

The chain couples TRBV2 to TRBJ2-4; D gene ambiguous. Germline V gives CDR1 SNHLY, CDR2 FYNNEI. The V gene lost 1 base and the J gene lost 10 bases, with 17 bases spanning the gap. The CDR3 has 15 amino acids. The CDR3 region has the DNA TGTGCCAGCAGTGAAGGTCTGAACGTTTTGGATATTCAGTACTTC. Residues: CASSEGLNVLDIQYF.

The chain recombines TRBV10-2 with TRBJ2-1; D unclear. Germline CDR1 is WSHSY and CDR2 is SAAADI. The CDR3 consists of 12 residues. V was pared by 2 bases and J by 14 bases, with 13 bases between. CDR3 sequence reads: CASSEGRRSEFF. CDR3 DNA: TGCGCCAGCAGTGAGGGCAGGCGTTCGGAGTTCTTC.

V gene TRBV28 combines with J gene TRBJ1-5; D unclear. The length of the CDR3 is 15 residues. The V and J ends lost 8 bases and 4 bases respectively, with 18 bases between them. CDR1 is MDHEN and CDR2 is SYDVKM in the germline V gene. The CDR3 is CASYKRSIGNQPQHF. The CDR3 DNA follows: TGTGCCAGCTACAAGAGGTCTATAGGGAATCAGCCCCAGCATTTT.

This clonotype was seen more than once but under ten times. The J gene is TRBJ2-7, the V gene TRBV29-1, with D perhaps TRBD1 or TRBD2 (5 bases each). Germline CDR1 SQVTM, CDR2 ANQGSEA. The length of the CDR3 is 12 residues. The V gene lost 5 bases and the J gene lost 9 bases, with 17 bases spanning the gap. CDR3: CSVLGEGIGQYF. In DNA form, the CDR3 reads TGCAGCGTTCTGGGGGAAGGGATCGGGCAGTACTTC.

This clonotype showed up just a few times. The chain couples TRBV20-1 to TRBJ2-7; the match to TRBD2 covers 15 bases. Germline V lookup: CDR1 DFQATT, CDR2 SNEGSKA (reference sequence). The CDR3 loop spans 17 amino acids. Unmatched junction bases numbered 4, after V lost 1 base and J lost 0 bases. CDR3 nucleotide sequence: TGCAGTGCTAGAGTATTGGGACTAGCGGGGGGCTCCTACGAGCAGTACTTC. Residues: CSARVLGLAGGSYEQYF.

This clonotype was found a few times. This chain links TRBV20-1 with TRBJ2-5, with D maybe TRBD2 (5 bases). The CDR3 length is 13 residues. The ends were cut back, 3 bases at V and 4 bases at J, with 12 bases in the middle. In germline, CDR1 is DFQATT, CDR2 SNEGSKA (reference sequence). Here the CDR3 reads CSASKRGPETQYF. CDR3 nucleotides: TGCAGTGCTAGTAAACGGGGTCCAGAGACCCAGTACTTC.

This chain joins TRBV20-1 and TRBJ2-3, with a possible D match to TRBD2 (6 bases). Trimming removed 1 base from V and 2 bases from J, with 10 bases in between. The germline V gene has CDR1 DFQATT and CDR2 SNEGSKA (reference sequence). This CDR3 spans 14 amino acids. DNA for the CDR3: TGCAGTGCTAGAGTAGCGGTTTACACAGATACGCAGTATTTT. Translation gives CSARVAVYTDTQYF.

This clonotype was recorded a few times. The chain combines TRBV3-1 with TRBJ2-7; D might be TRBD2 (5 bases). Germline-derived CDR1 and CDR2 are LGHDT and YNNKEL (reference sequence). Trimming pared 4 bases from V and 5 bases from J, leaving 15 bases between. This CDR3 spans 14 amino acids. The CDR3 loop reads CASSPRTPADEQYF. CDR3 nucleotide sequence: TGTGCCAGCAGCCCACGGACTCCGGCCGACGAGCAGTACTTC.

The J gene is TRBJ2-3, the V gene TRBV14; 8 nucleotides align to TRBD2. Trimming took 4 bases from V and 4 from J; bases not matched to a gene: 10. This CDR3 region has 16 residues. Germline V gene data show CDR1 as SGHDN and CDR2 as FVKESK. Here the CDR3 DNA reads TGTGCCAGCAGCCTCGTGAGCGGCGGGGGGTCAGATACGCAGTATTTT. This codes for CASSLVSGGGSDTQYF.

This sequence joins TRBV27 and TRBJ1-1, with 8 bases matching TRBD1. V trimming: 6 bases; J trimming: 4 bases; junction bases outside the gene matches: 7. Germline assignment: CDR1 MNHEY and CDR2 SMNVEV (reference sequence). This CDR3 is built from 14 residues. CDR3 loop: CASSLTGVGTEAFF. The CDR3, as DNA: TGTGCCAGCAGCCTGACAGGGGTCGGCACTGAAGCTTTCTTT.

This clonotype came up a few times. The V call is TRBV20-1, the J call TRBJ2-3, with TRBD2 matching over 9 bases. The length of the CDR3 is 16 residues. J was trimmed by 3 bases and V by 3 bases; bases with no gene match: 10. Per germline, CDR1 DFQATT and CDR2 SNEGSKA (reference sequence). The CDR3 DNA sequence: TGCAGTGCTAGTCTCCGGGGCGGGGGGGTTACAGATACGCAGTATTTT. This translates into CSASLRGGGVTDTQYF.

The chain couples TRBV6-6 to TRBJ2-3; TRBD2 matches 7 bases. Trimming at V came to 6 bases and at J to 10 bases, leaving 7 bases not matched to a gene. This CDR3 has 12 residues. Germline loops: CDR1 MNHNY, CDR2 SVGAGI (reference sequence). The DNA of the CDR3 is TGTGCCAGCAGGATGACTAGCTCTGCGCAGTATTTT. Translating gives CASRMTSSAQYF.

The CDR3 bases are TGTGCCAGCAGCCAAGCCGCGGGGGGCGTATTTGCAGATACGCAGTATTTT. It translates to CASSQAAGGVFADTQYF. The genes are TRBV3-1 and TRBJ2-3; TRBD2 matches 8 bases. Germline values: CDR1 LGHDT, CDR2 YNNKEL (reference sequence). Trimming cost V 1 base and J 4 bases; bases outside gene matches: 10. The CDR3 length is 17 residues.

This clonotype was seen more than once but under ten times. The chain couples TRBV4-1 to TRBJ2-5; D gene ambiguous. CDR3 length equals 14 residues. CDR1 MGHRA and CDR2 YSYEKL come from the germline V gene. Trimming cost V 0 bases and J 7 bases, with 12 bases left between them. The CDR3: CASSQDEQKGTQYF. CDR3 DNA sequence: TGCGCCAGCAGCCAAGATGAACAAAAGGGGACCCAGTACTTC.

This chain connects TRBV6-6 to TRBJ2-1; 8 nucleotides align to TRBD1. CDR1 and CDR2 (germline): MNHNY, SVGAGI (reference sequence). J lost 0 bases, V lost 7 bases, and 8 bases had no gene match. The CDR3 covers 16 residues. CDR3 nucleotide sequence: TGTGCCAGCACTAGTCGCGGGACAGGCTCCTACAATGAGCAGTTCTTC. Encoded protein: CASTSRGTGSYNEQFF.

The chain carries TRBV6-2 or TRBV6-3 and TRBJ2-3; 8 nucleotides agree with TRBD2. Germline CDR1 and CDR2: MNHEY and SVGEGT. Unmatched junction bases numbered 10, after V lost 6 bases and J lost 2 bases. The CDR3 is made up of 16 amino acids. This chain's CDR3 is CASSRTSQPITDTQYF. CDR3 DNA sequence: TGTGCCAGCAGCCGGACTAGCCAACCCATCACAGATACGCAGTATTTT.

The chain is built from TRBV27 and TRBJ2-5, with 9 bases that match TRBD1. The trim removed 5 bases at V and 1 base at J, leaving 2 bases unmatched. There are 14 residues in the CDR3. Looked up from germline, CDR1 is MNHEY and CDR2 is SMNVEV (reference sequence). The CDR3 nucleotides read TGTGCCAGCAGTACAGGGGGCTTCCAAGAGACCCAGTACTTC. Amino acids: CASSTGGFQETQYF.

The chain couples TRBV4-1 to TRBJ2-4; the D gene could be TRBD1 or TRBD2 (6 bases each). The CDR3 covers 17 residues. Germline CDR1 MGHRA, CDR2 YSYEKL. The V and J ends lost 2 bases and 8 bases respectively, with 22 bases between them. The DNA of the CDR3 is TGCGCCAGCAGCCAATCGTATGGCACCGGGGGCGCAGACATTCAGTACTTC. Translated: CASSQSYGTGGADIQYF.

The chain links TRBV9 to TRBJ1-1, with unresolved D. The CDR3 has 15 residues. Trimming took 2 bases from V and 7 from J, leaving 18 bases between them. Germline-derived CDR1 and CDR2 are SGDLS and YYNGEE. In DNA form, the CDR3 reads TGTGCCAGCAGCGTGAGAAGTGGGCAGCCCAATGAAGCTTTCTTT. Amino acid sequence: CASSVRSGQPNEAFF.

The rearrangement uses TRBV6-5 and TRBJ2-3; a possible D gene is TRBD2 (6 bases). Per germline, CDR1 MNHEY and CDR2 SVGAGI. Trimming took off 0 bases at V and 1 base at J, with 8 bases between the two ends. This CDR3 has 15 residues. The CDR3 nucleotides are TGTGCCAGCAGTTACTCGGCGGGGCGCACAGATACGCAGTATTTT. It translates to CASSYSAGRTDTQYF.

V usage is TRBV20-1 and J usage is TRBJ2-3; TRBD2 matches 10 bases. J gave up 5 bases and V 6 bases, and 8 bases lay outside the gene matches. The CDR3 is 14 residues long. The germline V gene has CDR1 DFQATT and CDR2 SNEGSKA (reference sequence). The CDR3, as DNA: TGCAGTGCCCCAGCGGGGGGGCAAAAAGATACGCAGTATTTT. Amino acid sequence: CSAPAGGQKDTQYF.

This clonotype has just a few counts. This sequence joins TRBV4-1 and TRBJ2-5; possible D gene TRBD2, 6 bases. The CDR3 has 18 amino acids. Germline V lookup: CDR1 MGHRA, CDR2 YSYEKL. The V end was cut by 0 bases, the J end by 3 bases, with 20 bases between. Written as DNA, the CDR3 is TGCGCCAGCAGCCAAGATTTTGGGTTAGTGGGGGGAAAAGAGACCCAGTACTTC. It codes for CASSQDFGLVGGKETQYF.